This TCR beta chain is from a study of blood T cells in healthy people across ages. The use of a sample-barcoded 5' primer and a J-beta primer mix characterized a second PCR of about 6 to 12 cycles. MiXCR, applied by TCRdb to the 5' RACE reads, yields one record per CDR3 protein. The sample carries roughly 1,500,000 distinct CDR3 sequences, around two fifths recorded once. Germline-derived CDR1 and CDR2 are MNHNS and SASEGT. This CDR3 has 13 residues. A remark on this clonotype: Mismatch with germline at one junction end may stem from a read error.

Sequencing was done on a sample of blood. This TCR came from a woman younger than 30 in good health. This chain links TRBV6-1 with TRBJ1-2; D remains ambiguous. CDR3 sequence (DNA): TGTGCCAGCAAGACACCACCCAACTATGGTTACACCTTC. Translating it yields CASKTPPNYGYTF.